The T cell receptor (beta chain) under discussion was sequenced for a study of vaccination and CD4 T cells after COVID-19. This clonotype has more than one count but fewer than ten. Its specificity is unknown. Sequence data for DNA of cultured CD4+ T cells were generated by the Oncomine TCR Beta short-read assay. TCRdb re-derived calls from the PCR reads in MiXCR, one entry per CDR3 protein. This sample has roughly 14,000 distinct CDR3 sequences, with just under 35% found just once. The V gene end was trimmed by 5 bases and the J gene end by 5 bases; junction bases not matched to a gene: 4. This CDR3 has 13 residues. Germline CDR1 is MDHEN and CDR2 is SYDVKM. The treatment was: roughly ten-day PBMC culture with coronavirus spike peptide pools or control peptides (ViraFEST assay).

Sequenced input: cultured CD4+ T cells from blood. The receptor comes from a human donor with COVID-19. The rearrangement links TRBV28 to TRBJ1-1; 8 nucleotides agree with TRBD1. The CDR3 coding sequence is TGTGCCAGCAGTCACAGGGGGTGGACTGAAGCTTTCTTT. Its protein is CASSHRGWTEAFF.